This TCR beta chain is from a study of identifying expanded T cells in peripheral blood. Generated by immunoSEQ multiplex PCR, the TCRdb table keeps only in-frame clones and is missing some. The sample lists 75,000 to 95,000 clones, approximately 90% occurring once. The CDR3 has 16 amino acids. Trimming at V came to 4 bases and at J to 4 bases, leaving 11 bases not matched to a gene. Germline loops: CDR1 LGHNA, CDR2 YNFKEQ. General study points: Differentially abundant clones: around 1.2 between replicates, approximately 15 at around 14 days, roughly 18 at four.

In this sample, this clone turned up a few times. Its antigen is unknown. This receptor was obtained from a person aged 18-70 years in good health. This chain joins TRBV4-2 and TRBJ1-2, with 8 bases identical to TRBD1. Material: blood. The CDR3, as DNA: TGTGCCAGCAGCCTTAGACCGACAGGGGAAAGCTATGGCTACACCTTC. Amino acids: CASSLRPTGESYGYTF.